This passage covers 11 T cell receptor beta chains from one sample sequenced in a study of lymphopenia after photon versus proton radiotherapy. Profiled with immunoSEQ multiplex PCR; TCRdb holds only in-frame clones, not every one. The sample yields about 40,000 clones, about 86% seen once. This sample comprised peripheral blood, obtained from a patient treated with proton-based radiotherapy. The source of these receptors is an older woman with pancreatic cancer. Some clones in this sample may be carry-over from other donors' samples.

The gene calls are TRBV7-9 and TRBJ2-7, with a tentative D call TRBD1 (6 bases). Germline loops: CDR1 SEHNR, CDR2 FQNEAQ (reference sequence). The germline V and J ends were trimmed by 2 bases and 7 bases, with 18 bases remaining between them. The CDR3 extends over 15 amino acids. The CDR3 reads CASSLTGTREEEQYF. CDR3 coding DNA: TGTGCCAGCAGCTTAACAGGGACCAGGGAAGAGGAGCAGTACTTC.

This clone occurred once. The chain is built from TRBV6-6 and TRBJ1-2; 9 bases are a match to TRBD1. Trimming at V came to 5 bases and at J to 7 bases, leaving 5 bases not matched to a gene. This CDR3 is built from 13 residues. Germline V gene sequence: CDR1 MNHNY, CDR2 SVGAGI (reference sequence). The CDR3: CASSPGTGIGYTF. CDR3 DNA sequence: TGTGCCAGCAGTCCCGGGACAGGGATTGGCTACACCTTC.

This chain links TRBV7-2 with TRBJ2-5; TRBD2 might be the D (7 bases). The V end was cut by 5 bases, the J end by 4 bases, with 14 bases between. Germline assignment: CDR1 SGHTA and CDR2 FQGNSA. This CDR3 spans 14 amino acids. The CDR3 nucleotides are TGTGCCAGCAGCCAGCTAGGGGGGGGAGAGACCCAGTACTTC. Translating gives CASSQLGGGETQYF.

The chain employs TRBV19 and TRBJ1-5, with 8 bases that match TRBD1. Trimming cost V 4 bases and J 1 base; bases outside gene matches: 0. Germline V gives CDR1 LNHDA, CDR2 SQIVND (reference sequence). The CDR3 totals 14 residues. The CDR3 reads CASSRTGSNQPQHF. Written as DNA, the CDR3 is TGTGCCAGTAGTAGGACAGGGAGCAATCAGCCCCAGCATTTT.

The chain links TRBV18 to TRBJ1-1; no definite D call. Deletions cut 3 bases from V and 8 bases from J, with 13 bases between. The germline gives CDR1 KGHSH, CDR2 LQKENI. CDR3 length equals 13 residues. The CDR3 here is CASSPGGNGEAFF. The CDR3 nucleotides are TGTGCCAGCTCACCCGGAGGAAACGGAGAAGCTTTCTTT.

This chain connects TRBV6-6 to TRBJ2-5, with 9 bases that match TRBD2. This CDR3 region has 16 residues. Trimming cost V 2 bases and J 11 bases; bases outside gene matches: 15. The germline V gene encodes CDR1 MNHNY and CDR2 SVGAGI (reference sequence). In nucleotides, the CDR3 is TGTGCCAGCAGTTACCCCAGTATAGCGGGAGTCGGAGAGCAGTACTTC. Its protein product is CASSYPSIAGVGEQYF.

The J gene is TRBJ1-1, the V gene TRBV6-5; perhaps TRBD1 as D (6 bases). The germline V gene has CDR1 MNHEY and CDR2 SVGAGI. This CDR3 is built from 11 residues. Between the trimmed V and J ends, which lost 4 bases and 8 bases, there was a span of 8 bases. The CDR3 DNA follows: TGTGCCAGCAGTTCACAGGGCGAAGCTTTCTTT. Protein product: CASSSQGEAFF.

CDR3 loop: CASIPPSGSYSTNEKLFF. CDR3 DNA: TGTGCCAGCATCCCTCCGTCAGGGTCCTACTCGACTAATGAAAAACTGTTTTTT. This chain links TRBV27 with TRBJ1-4; D might be TRBD1 (5 bases). Per germline, CDR1 MNHEY and CDR2 SMNVEV (reference sequence). There are 18 residues in the CDR3. The V end was cut by 7 bases, the J end by 2 bases, with 23 bases between.

The V call is TRBV6-5, the J call TRBJ1-1; D uncertain. The V end lost 7 bases, the J end lost 0 bases, and 12 bases lay between the germline ends. The CDR3 runs 14 residues. Germline-derived CDR1 and CDR2 are MNHEY and SVGAGI. The CDR3 region is CASTPGRLNTEAFF. CDR3 in DNA: TGTGCCAGCACCCCGGGGAGGTTGAACACTGAAGCTTTCTTT.

A word on this clone: Germline and junction disagree at one end, which may indicate a read error. This chain uses TRBV7-7 with TRBJ2-5, with D unclear. Germline V gene sequence: CDR1 SSHAT, CDR2 FNYEAQ (reference sequence). This CDR3 has 15 amino acids. CDR3: CASSERPPPGETQYF. In DNA, the CDR3 is TGTGCTAGCAGCGAACGGCCGCCACCGGGCGAGACCCAGTACTTC.

V usage is TRBV19 and J usage is TRBJ1-6; D unclear. The CDR3 is 15 amino acids. The V end was cut by 10 bases, the J end by 9 bases, with 22 bases between. Germline V lookup: CDR1 LNHDA, CDR2 SQIVND (reference sequence). CDR3 amino acids: CATSWQDGPSSPLHF. Here the CDR3 DNA reads TGTGCCACTTCTTGGCAAGATGGCCCATCTTCACCCCTCCACTTT.